A selection of T cell receptor beta chains follows, all from one sample in a study of cytomegalovirus exposure and HLA in healthy donors. Generated by immunoSEQ multiplex PCR, the TCRdb table keeps only in-frame clones and is missing some. Of about 120,000 clones listed, roughly 79% were seen once; the top ten hold approximately 2.2%. The sample comprised PBMCs. The source of these receptors is a woman aged 40 to 55 in good health and CMV-seronegative. CDR3s include the opening cysteine and the closing phenylalanine or tryptophan. Each record gives: CDR3 DNA, CDR3 protein, D gene, J gene, clone size, V gene. The D gene is left open where the match is weak. The size field is filled for only some rows; it gives once, few, many or a size class.

CDR3 DNA: TGTGCCAGCAGGCAGACATTGCTGATCTCTGGAAACACCATATATTTT
CDR3 protein: CASRQTLLISGNTIYF
D gene: -
J gene: TRBJ1-3
clone size: few
V gene: TRBV6-6

CDR3 DNA: TGTGCCAGCAGCCAAGGCGGGGATACGCAGTATTTT
CDR3 protein: CASSQGGDTQYF
D gene: -
J gene: TRBJ2-3
clone size: -
V gene: TRBV4-2

CDR3 DNA: TGTGCCAGCAGCTTAGGAGTAGCGCCCACCTACGAGCAGTACTTC
CDR3 protein: CASSLGVAPTYEQYF
D gene: -
J gene: TRBJ2-7
clone size: -
V gene: TRBV7-2

CDR3 DNA: TGTGCCAGCAGTCGCACAGGGGTGGACTATGGCTACACCTTC
CDR3 protein: CASSRTGVDYGYTF
D gene: TRBD1
J gene: TRBJ1-2
clone size: once
V gene: TRBV7-9

CDR3 DNA: TGCAGCGTTGAAGATCCGGACAGCTATGGCTACACCTTC
CDR3 protein: CSVEDPDSYGYTF
D gene: -
J gene: TRBJ1-2
clone size: -
V gene: TRBV29-1

CDR3 DNA: TGTGCCAGCAGCAGGGATAAAAATTCACCCCTCCACTTT
CDR3 protein: CASSRDKNSPLHF
D gene: -
J gene: TRBJ1-6
clone size: -
V gene: TRBV28

CDR3 DNA: TGTGCCAGCAGCTTTTTAGCGGGAGCTTTGAATGAGCAGTTCTTC
CDR3 protein: CASSFLAGALNEQFF
D gene: TRBD2
J gene: TRBJ2-1
clone size: few
V gene: TRBV5-4

CDR3 DNA: TGTGCCAGCAGCCCAGAGGGGACTAGCGGGTACCCCTACGAGCAGTACTTC
CDR3 protein: CASSPEGTSGYPYEQYF
D gene: TRBD2
J gene: TRBJ2-7
clone size: few
V gene: TRBV4-2

CDR3 DNA: TGCGCCAGCAGCCACTTGGTCACTAGCGGCTACGAGCAGTACTTC
CDR3 protein: CASSHLVTSGYEQYF
D gene: TRBD2
J gene: TRBJ2-7
clone size: -
V gene: TRBV4-1

CDR3 DNA: TGCGCCAGCAGCCTATCTACTTTAACCACCGGGGAGCTGTTTTTT
CDR3 protein: CASSLSTLTTGELFF
D gene: -
J gene: TRBJ2-2
clone size: -
V gene: TRBV4-3

CDR3 DNA: TGTGCCTGGAGTGGGACAACGGGTGCTGAAGCTTTCTTT
CDR3 protein: CAWSGTTGAEAFF
D gene: -
J gene: TRBJ1-1
clone size: -
V gene: TRBV30

CDR3 DNA: TGTGCCATCAGTGAGACTAGCGGGAGTCATCATGAGCAGTTCTTC
CDR3 protein: CAISETSGSHHEQFF
D gene: TRBD2
J gene: TRBJ2-1
clone size: -
V gene: TRBV10-3

CDR3 DNA: TGTGCCAGCAGCTCTATAGTACAAGAGACCCAGTACTTC
CDR3 protein: CASSSIVQETQYF
D gene: -
J gene: TRBJ2-5
clone size: -
V gene: TRBV5-4

CDR3 DNA: TGCGCCAGCAGCTTGGGGGGACAGGGAGGAACCGGGGAGCTGTTTTTT
CDR3 protein: CASSLGGQGGTGELFF
D gene: TRBD1
J gene: TRBJ2-2
clone size: -
V gene: TRBV5-1

CDR3 DNA: TGTGCCAGTAGTATTATAGCGGACTCCTACAATGAGCAGTTCTTC
CDR3 protein: CASSIIADSYNEQFF
D gene: -
J gene: TRBJ2-1
clone size: -
V gene: TRBV19

CDR3 DNA: TGTGCCAGCAGCGGAGGACAGCCAAATGGCTACACCTTC
CDR3 protein: CASSGGQPNGYTF
D gene: -
J gene: TRBJ1-2
clone size: few
V gene: TRBV2

CDR3 DNA: TGTGCTAGCAGTTTATTGAGGGCTCCTGAGTTGAACACTGAAGCTTTCTTT
CDR3 protein: CASSLLRAPELNTEAFF
D gene: -
J gene: TRBJ1-1
clone size: -
V gene: TRBV28

CDR3 DNA: TGCGCCGAGGAGGACGGTTACAATGAGCAGTTCTTC
CDR3 protein: CAEEDGYNEQFF
D gene: -
J gene: TRBJ2-1
clone size: -
V gene: TRBV10-1

CDR3 DNA: TGTGCCAGCAGCCCCCCGGGAGATACGCAGTATTTT
CDR3 protein: CASSPPGDTQYF
D gene: -
J gene: TRBJ2-3
clone size: -
V gene: TRBV7-3

CDR3 DNA: TGTGCCAGCAGCTTAGGTGGGACAGGGTATGAGACCCAGTACTTC
CDR3 protein: CASSLGGTGYETQYF
D gene: TRBD1
J gene: TRBJ2-5
clone size: -
V gene: TRBV7-2

CDR3 DNA: TGTGCCAGCAGTTACACTACGGGGACCGGGGAGCTGTTTTTT
CDR3 protein: CASSYTTGTGELFF
D gene: -
J gene: TRBJ2-2
clone size: once
V gene: TRBV6-5

CDR3 DNA: TGTGCCAGCAGTGAACGGGGGAGCCTCTCACCCCTCCACTTT
CDR3 protein: CASSERGSLSPLHF
D gene: -
J gene: TRBJ1-6
clone size: -
V gene: TRBV2

CDR3 DNA: TGTGCCAGCAGCTTACCCAGCTCCTATAATTCACCCCTCCACTTT
CDR3 protein: CASSLPSSYNSPLHF
D gene: -
J gene: TRBJ1-6
clone size: -
V gene: TRBV7-2

CDR3 DNA: TGTGCCAGCAGCCCCGGACTAGCGGGAGGCTTGGAGACCCAGTACTTC
CDR3 protein: CASSPGLAGGLETQYF
D gene: TRBD2
J gene: TRBJ2-5
clone size: -
V gene: TRBV7-2

CDR3 DNA: TGCAGTGCAAAAAGGACAGGGGAGCAGTATTTT
CDR3 protein: CSAKRTGEQYF
D gene: TRBD1
J gene: TRBJ2-3
clone size: -
V gene: TRBV20-1

CDR3 DNA: TGTGCTAGTGGTTTGGTAGACAGACTTAACTATGGCTACACCTTC
CDR3 protein: CASGLVDRLNYGYTF
D gene: -
J gene: TRBJ1-2
clone size: -
V gene: TRBV12-5

CDR3 DNA: TGTGCCAGCTCACTATTTGGGGCTAGCGGGGGGGCCGGCACAGATACGCAGTATTTT
CDR3 protein: CASSLFGASGGAGTDTQYF
D gene: TRBD2
J gene: TRBJ2-3
clone size: -
V gene: TRBV9

CDR3 DNA: TGTGCCAGCAGCCCCGGGACAGCTAACTATGGCTACACCTTC
CDR3 protein: CASSPGTANYGYTF
D gene: TRBD1
J gene: TRBJ1-2
clone size: -
V gene: TRBV11-2

CDR3 DNA: TGTGCCTGGAACCACTCTAACACTGAAGCTTTCTTT
CDR3 protein: CAWNHSNTEAFF
D gene: -
J gene: TRBJ1-1
clone size: -
V gene: TRBV30

CDR3 DNA: TGTGCCAGCAGTGGGGACAGGGGACCCTACGAGCAGTACTTC
CDR3 protein: CASSGDRGPYEQYF
D gene: TRBD1
J gene: TRBJ2-7
clone size: -
V gene: TRBV28

CDR3 DNA: TGTGCCAGCAGTCAGACTAGCGGGCTCACAGATACGCAGTATTTT
CDR3 protein: CASSQTSGLTDTQYF
D gene: TRBD2
J gene: TRBJ2-3
clone size: -
V gene: TRBV28

CDR3 DNA: TGCGCCAGCATTCCACCCGCGACAGAATTTCCCCAAGAGACCCAGTACTTC
CDR3 protein: CASIPPATEFPQETQYF
D gene: -
J gene: TRBJ2-5
clone size: -
V gene: TRBV23-1

CDR3 DNA: TGCAGCGCCGCAACAGTGAACACTGAAGCTTTCTTT
CDR3 protein: CSAATVNTEAFF
D gene: -
J gene: TRBJ1-1
clone size: -
V gene: TRBV29-1

CDR3 DNA: TGCGCCAGCAGCCACAGGACAGGGGAGAGGACTGAAGCTTTCTTT
CDR3 protein: CASSHRTGERTEAFF
D gene: TRBD1
J gene: TRBJ1-1
clone size: few
V gene: TRBV4-1

CDR3 DNA: TGCGCCAGCAGCACGTCCGGGACAGGGTCCTACGAGCAGTACTTC
CDR3 protein: CASSTSGTGSYEQYF
D gene: TRBD1
J gene: TRBJ2-7
clone size: -
V gene: TRBV5-1

CDR3 DNA: TGTGCTACCCGAGGAGTGACAGGGCACAGGTGGGAAAAACTGTTTTTT
CDR3 protein: CATRGVTGHRWEKLFF
D gene: TRBD1
J gene: TRBJ1-4
clone size: once
V gene: TRBV7-7

CDR3 DNA: TGTGCCAGCAGTTCACAGGGTGGCACTAATGAAAAACTGTTTTTT
CDR3 protein: CASSSQGGTNEKLFF
D gene: -
J gene: TRBJ1-4
clone size: few
V gene: TRBV6-9

CDR3 DNA: TGTGCCAGCAGCCCCCCCGATTTCGGTGTTAACTATGGCTACACCTTC
CDR3 protein: CASSPPDFGVNYGYTF
D gene: -
J gene: TRBJ1-2
clone size: -
V gene: TRBV7-9

CDR3 DNA: TGCGCCAGCAGCGACCCTCCGGGGTCTAATGAAAAACTGTTTTTT
CDR3 protein: CASSDPPGSNEKLFF
D gene: -
J gene: TRBJ1-4
clone size: -
V gene: TRBV5-1

CDR3 DNA: TGTGCCAGCAGCTTAAAGGATAAGGGACAGGGGGGAAATCAGCCCCAGCATTTT
CDR3 protein: CASSLKDKGQGGNQPQHF
D gene: TRBD1
J gene: TRBJ1-5
clone size: -
V gene: TRBV7-8

CDR3 DNA: TGCGCCAGCAGCCAAGATTGGGCTAGCGGGGCCTACAATGAGCAGTTCTTC
CDR3 protein: CASSQDWASGAYNEQFF
D gene: TRBD2
J gene: TRBJ2-1
clone size: -
V gene: TRBV4-3

CDR3 DNA: TGTGCCAGTAGTATCTCCTACTCTGGAAACACCATATATTTT
CDR3 protein: CASSISYSGNTIYF
D gene: -
J gene: TRBJ1-3
clone size: -
V gene: TRBV19

CDR3 DNA: TGCGCCAGCAGCGAGCAGGGCCCCTCCTACGAGCAGTACTTC
CDR3 protein: CASSEQGPSYEQYF
D gene: -
J gene: TRBJ2-7
clone size: -
V gene: TRBV5-1

CDR3 DNA: TGTGCCAGCAGGAGATCGGGGGGCTCTGGAAACACCATATATTTT
CDR3 protein: CASRRSGGSGNTIYF
D gene: -
J gene: TRBJ1-3
clone size: -
V gene: TRBV6-1

CDR3 DNA: TGTGCCAGCATCCAACCGGGAACACGGAACACCGGGGAGCTGTTTTTT
CDR3 protein: CASIQPGTRNTGELFF
D gene: -
J gene: TRBJ2-2
clone size: -
V gene: TRBV11-2

CDR3 DNA: TGTGCCAGCAGCGCCCGAGCGAGCTCCTATAATTCACCCCTCCACTTT
CDR3 protein: CASSARASSYNSPLHF
D gene: -
J gene: TRBJ1-6
clone size: -
V gene: TRBV9

CDR3 DNA: TGCGCCAGCAGCTCTTCCACTGGAGGGGACAGGGGGCGAAAAGGGACTGAAGCTTTCTTT
CDR3 protein: CASSSSTGGDRGRKGTEAFF
D gene: TRBD1
J gene: TRBJ1-1
clone size: -
V gene: TRBV5-1

CDR3 DNA: TGTGCCAGCAGCCTCAGGATTAGCACAGATACGCAGTATTTT
CDR3 protein: CASSLRISTDTQYF
D gene: -
J gene: TRBJ2-3
clone size: -
V gene: TRBV5-6

CDR3 DNA: TGTGCCAGCAGCTTGGCCGGGGGACAGGGGGCCTACGAGCAGTACTTC
CDR3 protein: CASSLAGGQGAYEQYF
D gene: TRBD1
J gene: TRBJ2-7
clone size: -
V gene: TRBV5-5